Listed here are 17 T cell receptor beta chains from one sample, sequenced in a study of immune evolution from preneoplasia to lung adenocarcinoma. Assay: immunoSEQ multiplex PCR; the TCRdb copy retains only in-frame clones and omits some. The sample holds 11,000 to 15,000 clones, less than 90% seen once. What was sequenced was FFPE lung adenocarcinoma in situ tissue. These receptors were collected from a donor older than 65 with lung adenocarcinoma.

This clone was picked up a small number of times. The chain uses TRBV18 and TRBJ2-2; D remains ambiguous. V lost 5 bases and J 5 bases, leaving 9 bases between the germline ends. From germline, CDR1 is KGHSH and CDR2 LQKENI. The CDR3 is 13 residues long. The CDR3 is CASSSEHTGELFF. In DNA, the CDR3 is TGTGCCAGCTCATCGGAGCATACCGGGGAGCTGTTTTTT.

V and J are TRBV2 and TRBJ1-2, with 9 bases that match TRBD1. Germline CDR1 is SNHLY and CDR2 is FYNNEI. The CDR3 sequence is 15 residues long. Unmatched junction bases numbered 10, after V lost 7 bases and J lost 4 bases. The CDR3 nucleotides are TGTGCCAGCACACAACAGGGGGCCCAAAGCTATGGCTACACCTTC. Translation gives CASTQQGAQSYGYTF.

The chain carries TRBV28 and TRBJ2-7, with 15 positions matching TRBD2. The length of the CDR3 is 17 residues. Looked up from germline, CDR1 is MDHEN and CDR2 is SYDVKM. The J segment lost 4 bases and the V segment lost 6 bases, leaving 10 bases of the junction unmatched. CDR3 in DNA: TGTGCCAGCAGACCGGGACTAGCGGGAGGTTGGGATTACGAGCAGTACTTC. Protein: CASRPGLAGGWDYEQYF.

The V call is TRBV7-9, the J call TRBJ1-1; TRBD1 is a possible D gene (5 bases). The CDR3 runs 14 residues. V was pared by 3 bases and J by 4 bases, with 12 bases between. Germline CDR1 reads SEHNR; CDR2 reads FQNEAQ (reference sequence). CDR3: CASSLAGVTTEAFF. As DNA, the CDR3 is TGTGCCAGCAGCTTGGCGGGGGTGACCACTGAAGCTTTCTTT.

The V gene is TRBV5-4, the J gene TRBJ1-3, with D maybe TRBD1 (6 bases). The ends were cut back, 7 bases at V and 0 bases at J, with 11 bases in the middle. The CDR3 spans 14 residues. Germline V gene lookup returns CDR1 SGHNT and CDR2 YYREEE (reference sequence). CDR3 sequence reads: CASGLGGSGNTIYF. For the CDR3, the DNA is TGTGCCAGCGGTTTAGGGGGCTCTGGAAACACCATATATTTT.

The genes are TRBV18 and TRBJ2-1; 9 bases agree with TRBD2. V was pared by 5 bases and J by 0 bases, with 8 bases of the junction left unmatched. CDR3 length: 17 amino acids. Germline V gene lookup returns CDR1 KGHSH and CDR2 LQKENI. The CDR3 reads CASSRLAVMSSYNEQFF. CDR3 nucleotide sequence: TGTGCCAGCTCAAGACTAGCGGTAATGAGCTCCTACAATGAGCAGTTCTTC.

The V and J genes are TRBV2 and TRBJ2-1; 8 bases are a match to TRBD2. V lost 1 base, J lost 2 bases, and 4 bases stayed unmatched. CDR1 is SNHLY, CDR2 FYNNEI, per germline. This CDR3 is 16 amino acids long. CDR3 DNA: TGTGCCAGCAGTGAAGAGCGGGAGTTCGCCTACAATGAGCAGTTCTTC. Translation gives CASSEEREFAYNEQFF. The whole variable domain, remainder taken from reference TRBV2 and TRBJ2-1, is EPEVTQTPSHQVTQMGQEVILRCVPISNHLYFYWYRQILGQKVEFLVSFYNNEISEKSEIFDDQFSVERPDGSNFTLKIRSTKLEDSAMYFCASSEEREFAYNEQFFGPGTRLTVL.

The sample holds one count of this clone. V usage is TRBV7-9 and J usage is TRBJ2-5; possibly TRBD2 for D (5 bases). The CDR3 is made up of 15 amino acids. The V and J ends lost 1 base and 1 base respectively, with 10 bases between them. Germline CDR1 reads SEHNR; CDR2 reads FQNEAQ (reference sequence). CDR3 residues: CASSLGRRVQETQYF. In nucleotides, the CDR3 is TGTGCCAGCAGCTTAGGGAGGCGGGTCCAAGAGACCCAGTACTTC.

The chain combines TRBV7-9 with TRBJ2-7, with D perhaps TRBD1 (5 bases). CDR3 length equals 12 residues. Germline V gives CDR1 SEHNR, CDR2 FQNEAQ (reference sequence). V lost 5 bases, J lost 3 bases, and 8 bases lay in between. The CDR3: CASSQTGYEQYF. The CDR3 region has the DNA TGTGCCAGCAGCCAAACAGGCTACGAGCAGTACTTC.

V usage is TRBV2 and J usage is TRBJ1-1, with no clear D. The CDR3 has 14 residues. The V end was cut by 2 bases, the J end by 6 bases, with 13 bases between. CDR1 and CDR2 from the germline V gene are SNHLY and FYNNEI. The CDR3 DNA reads TGTGCCAGCAGTGAAAGGGAGGGAGGCCCTGAAGCTTTCTTT. This gives the protein CASSEREGGPEAFF.

This chain links TRBV4-2 with TRBJ2-7; 7 bases are a match to TRBD1. The V gene end was trimmed by 0 bases and the J gene end by 7 bases; junction bases not matched to a gene: 12. From germline, CDR1 is LGHNA and CDR2 YNFKEQ. This CDR3 region has 16 residues. The DNA for the CDR3 is TGTGCCAGCAGCCAAGATCGAGAAAGGGGGCGATGGGAGCAGTACTTC. This translates into CASSQDRERGRWEQYF.

This chain connects TRBV5-4 to TRBJ2-3; 7 positions match TRBD1. Trimming took 5 bases from V and 6 from J; bases not matched to a gene: 12. The CDR3 consists of 15 residues. In germline, CDR1 is SGHNT, CDR2 YYREEE (reference sequence). The CDR3 nucleotides are TGTGCCAGCAGTTATAAGGGACAGATCGGGGATACGCAGTATTTT. Translating it yields CASSYKGQIGDTQYF. The full variable domain, with the rest looked up from reference TRBV5-4 and TRBJ2-3, is ETGVTQSPTHLIKTRGQQVTLRCSSQSGHNTVSWYQQALGQGPQFIFQYYREEENGRGNFPPRFSGLQFPNYSSELNVNALELDDSALYLCASSYKGQIGDTQYFGPGTRLTVL.

This clone occurred once. The CDR3 region is CASSRPSGSGTGELFF. Written as DNA, the CDR3 is TGCGCCAGCAGCCGACCTAGCGGGAGTGGTACCGGGGAGCTGTTTTTT. V usage is TRBV4-1 and J usage is TRBJ2-2; 10 bases agree with TRBD2. Germline V gene sequence: CDR1 MGHRA, CDR2 YSYEKL. The CDR3 totals 16 residues. With V trimmed by 4 bases and J by 5 bases, 7 bases remained unmatched.

The genes are TRBV29-1 and TRBJ2-5; 7 nucleotides match TRBD1. V was pared by 7 bases and J by 5 bases, with 7 bases of the junction left unmatched. The CDR3 contains 12 residues. Germline loops: CDR1 SQVTM, CDR2 ANQGSEA. This chain's CDR3 is CSASRGQETQYF. The CDR3 DNA reads TGCAGCGCCTCTAGGGGGCAGGAGACCCAGTACTTC.

The chain couples TRBV29-1 to TRBJ2-5; weak D call: TRBD1 (6 bases). Germline CDR1 is SQVTM and CDR2 is ANQGSEA. The CDR3 loop spans 12 amino acids. The V gene lost 4 bases and the J gene lost 7 bases, with 13 bases spanning the gap. The CDR3 reads CSVGQDLGTQYF. The DNA of the CDR3 is TGCAGCGTTGGACAGGACCTGGGGACCCAGTACTTC.

The V call is TRBV27, the J call TRBJ2-1; TRBD2 agrees at 8 bases. Per the germline V gene, CDR1 is MNHEY and CDR2 is SMNVEV (reference sequence). CDR3 length: 15 amino acids. Here the CDR3 DNA reads TGTGCGACCACAAGCGGGAGTGGTTCCTACAATGAGCAGTTCTTC. Translation gives CATTSGSGSYNEQFF.

This clone appeared a few times. The V call is TRBV19, the J call TRBJ2-5, with D unclear. Germline loops: CDR1 LNHDA, CDR2 SQIVND (reference sequence). This CDR3 is built from 13 residues. V lost 2 bases to trimming and J lost 5 bases, with 9 bases between them. The CDR3 DNA follows: TGTGCCAGTAGTATAATGGATTCCGAGACCCAGTACTTC. Residues: CASSIMDSETQYF. The entire variable domain, with the rest obtained from reference TRBV19 and TRBJ2-5, is as follows: DGGITQSPKYLFRKEGQNVTLSCEQNLNHDAMYWYRQDPGQGLRLIYYSQIVNDFQKGDIAEGYSVSREKKESFPLTVTSAQKNPTAFYLCASSIMDSETQYFGPGTRLLVL.